The 23 T cell receptor beta chains reported below all come from one sample, sequenced in a study of cytomegalovirus exposure and HLA in healthy donors. PCR amplification relied on 60 Vbeta primers (plus 13 Jbeta primers). Sequencing was performed with immunoSEQ multiplex PCR; in TCRdb, only in-frame clones are kept and a portion is missing. The sample has 120,000 or so clones, 70% to 80% seen once. The specimen was PBMCs. The source is a woman aged 40 to 49 in good health and CMV-seropositive.

The chain employs TRBV7-2 and TRBJ2-7, with TRBD2 as a possible D gene (5 bases). With 5 bases removed from V and 2 bases from J, the gap between germline ends came to 13 bases. The CDR3 runs to 14 residues. CDR1 is SGHTA and CDR2 is FQGNSA in the germline V gene. The CDR3 DNA reads as TGTGCCAGCAGCCTGAGGACTGTAGCCTACGAGCAGTACTTC. Protein sequence: CASSLRTVAYEQYF.

This clone came up once. CDR3 DNA: TGTGCCAGCAGCGAACAGGGGGCTAGTGGCTACACCTTC. Protein: CASSEQGASGYTF. V gene TRBV7-3 combines with J gene TRBJ1-2, with 9 positions matching TRBD1. The CDR3 length is 13 residues. V trimming: 5 bases; J trimming: 7 bases; junction bases outside the gene matches: 5. Germline CDR1 SGHTA, CDR2 FQGTGA.

The chain has TRBV7-2 and TRBJ2-5, with TRBD2 matching over 15 bases. V was clipped by 6 bases and J by 4 bases; unmatched bases: 6. This CDR3 comprises 16 residues. Germline loops: CDR1 SGHTA, CDR2 FQGNSA. CDR3 protein: CASRAWTSGGAETQYF. The CDR3 DNA follows: TGTGCCAGCAGAGCCTGGACTAGCGGGGGGGCAGAGACCCAGTACTTC.

The chain employs TRBV11-1 and TRBJ1-1; D gene uncertain. Germline assignment: CDR1 SGHAT and CDR2 FQDESV (reference sequence). The CDR3 sequence is 14 residues long. V was clipped by 8 bases and J by 0 bases, with 13 bases between them. CDR3: CASASNFMNTEAFF. CDR3 nucleotide sequence: TGTGCCAGCGCTTCGAACTTCATGAACACTGAAGCTTTCTTT.

This chain links TRBV5-4 with TRBJ2-1; 9 positions agree with TRBD1. Germline CDR1 SGHNT, CDR2 YYREEE (reference sequence). The J segment lost 9 bases and the V segment lost 3 bases, leaving 13 bases of the junction unmatched. The CDR3 is made up of 16 amino acids. CDR3 residues: CASSSGRDRVKVEQFF. CDR3 coding DNA: TGTGCCAGCAGCTCGGGGCGGGACAGGGTAAAGGTTGAGCAGTTCTTC.

This clone was counted between two and nine times. The J gene is TRBJ1-1, the V gene TRBV11-3; D perhaps matches TRBD1 (6 bases). CDR3 length: 14 amino acids. CDR1 is SGHNT and CDR2 is YENEEA in the germline V gene. Trimming pared 5 bases from V and 6 bases from J, leaving 16 bases between. The CDR3 reads CASSQQGISSEAFF. CDR3 DNA: TGTGCCAGCAGCCAACAGGGTATTAGCTCTGAAGCTTTCTTT.

This clone was seen a single time. The chain uses TRBV4-1 and TRBJ2-5; 9 positions match TRBD2. V dropped 1 base and J dropped 4; count of bases not matched to a gene: 4. Germline V gives CDR1 MGHRA, CDR2 YSYEKL. There are 15 residues in the CDR3. The CDR3 spells CASSQGPTSGETQYF. As DNA, the CDR3 is TGCGCCAGCAGCCAAGGCCCGACTAGCGGAGAGACCCAGTACTTC.

The chain is built from TRBV5-1 and TRBJ2-2; TRBD2 agrees at 12 bases. J lost 5 bases, V lost 2 bases, and 13 bases had no gene match. There are 19 residues in the CDR3. Germline CDR1 and CDR2: SGHRS and YFSETQ. CDR3 amino acids: CASSFATASGGARTGELFF. Here the CDR3 DNA reads TGCGCCAGCAGCTTCGCTACGGCTAGCGGGGGGGCCCGTACCGGGGAGCTGTTTTTT.

V usage is TRBV25-1 and J usage is TRBJ2-7, with unresolved D. V lost 4 bases, J lost 6 bases, and 10 bases lay in between. CDR1 and CDR2 (germline): MGHDK, SYGVNS. This CDR3 spans 12 amino acids. CDR3 region: CASSGAPREQYF. CDR3 DNA sequence: TGTGCCAGCAGTGGGGCCCCCCGCGAGCAGTACTTC.

J is TRBJ2-7 and V is TRBV28; a possible D gene is TRBD1 (7 bases). The germline gives CDR1 MDHEN, CDR2 SYDVKM. The CDR3 has 14 amino acids. Trimming stripped 7 bases from V and 6 bases from J, with 19 bases between. For the CDR3, the DNA is TGTGCCAGCAACCAGGGGGACTCCGTCCTCGAGCAGTACTTC. Its protein product is CASNQGDSVLEQYF.

This clone was detected a few times. The same CDR3 is also encoded by other DNA sequences in this sample. V usage is TRBV29-1 and J usage is TRBJ1-1, with D tentatively TRBD1 (6 bases). The germline V gene encodes CDR1 SQVTM and CDR2 ANQGSEA. V shed 6 bases and J shed 2 bases, with 10 bases lying between them. CDR3 length equals 12 residues. DNA for the CDR3: TGCAGCGTGGAGACAGGTAACACTGAAGCTTTCTTT. It specifies CSVETGNTEAFF.

The V gene is TRBV7-9, the J gene TRBJ2-7, with D tentatively TRBD2 (6 bases). From germline, CDR1 is SEHNR and CDR2 FQNEAQ (reference sequence). The CDR3 loop spans 16 amino acids. V lost 6 bases and J 2 bases, leaving 20 bases between the germline ends. This CDR3 is CASSKRIGGQTYEQYF. In DNA, the CDR3 is TGTGCCAGCAGTAAAAGGATCGGGGGTCAGACCTACGAGCAGTACTTC.

This clone appeared a single time. This chain connects TRBV4-3 to TRBJ2-5, with D perhaps matching TRBD1 (5 bases). The ends were cut back, 0 bases at V and 7 bases at J, with 15 bases in the middle. The CDR3 runs to 15 residues. The germline gives CDR1 LGHNA, CDR2 YSLEER. CDR3 sequence (DNA): TGCGCCAGCAGCCAAGAACTCAGGGCTGGTTCGACCCAGTACTTC. It codes for CASSQELRAGSTQYF.

V gene TRBV19 combines with J gene TRBJ2-2; D is possibly TRBD2 (6 bases). This CDR3 is built from 13 residues. V lost 7 bases and J lost 8, with 14 bases in between. CDR1 LNHDA and CDR2 SQIVND come from the germline V gene (reference sequence). This CDR3 reads CASTNRGSGELFF. As DNA, the CDR3 is TGTGCCAGTACCAATCGGGGGTCTGGGGAGCTGTTTTTT.

The DNA for the CDR3 is TGTGCCAGCAGTCCACAGGGAACTGGCTATGGCTACACCTTC. Residues: CASSPQGTGYGYTF. V usage is TRBV6-5 and J usage is TRBJ1-2, with D possibly being TRBD1 (6 bases). Germline V gene data show CDR1 as MNHEY and CDR2 as SVGAGI. V was trimmed by 5 bases and J by 4 bases, leaving 14 bases between them. The length of the CDR3 is 14 residues.

With respect to this clone: The sample holds other DNA sequences that translate to the same CDR3. The V gene is TRBV7-9, the J gene TRBJ1-2; D is perhaps TRBD1 (6 bases). Germline V gene sequence: CDR1 SEHNR, CDR2 FQNEAQ (reference sequence). V was cut by 3 bases and J by 2 bases, with 7 bases left in between. This CDR3 region has 13 residues. The CDR3 sequence is CASSFGGNYGYTF. The CDR3 DNA reads TGTGCCAGCAGCTTTGGGGGCAACTATGGCTACACCTTC.

This chain connects TRBV7-9 to TRBJ2-6; D gene uncertain. This CDR3 spans 16 amino acids. V dropped 4 bases and J dropped 0 bases, with 10 bases sitting between them. Germline CDR1 SEHNR, CDR2 FQNEAQ (reference sequence). The CDR3 region is CASSSNRYSGANVLTF. The CDR3 DNA follows: TGTGCCAGCAGCTCAAATCGGTACTCTGGGGCCAACGTCCTGACTTTC.

The rearrangement links TRBV5-1 to TRBJ2-2; TRBD2 matches 8 bases. Germline V lookup: CDR1 SGHRS, CDR2 YFSETQ. The V segment lost 7 bases and the J segment 3 bases; nucleotides outside the gene matches: 5. This CDR3 is built from 14 residues. The CDR3 sequence is CASAPGGDTGELFF. DNA for the CDR3: TGCGCCAGCGCCCCGGGGGGGGACACCGGGGAGCTGTTTTTT.

J is TRBJ2-1 and V is TRBV5-1, with a weak D call TRBD2 (5 bases). V was pared by 2 bases and J by 0 bases, with 9 bases between. Germline V gene sequence: CDR1 SGHRS, CDR2 YFSETQ. CDR3 size: 15 residues. DNA of the CDR3: TGCGCCAGCAGCTTTAGCGTTAGCTCCTACAATGAGCAGTTCTTC. It specifies CASSFSVSSYNEQFF.

For this clone: At the DNA level, this CDR3 is encoded by other sequences in the same sample as well. The chain recombines TRBV2 with TRBJ1-1; a weak D match, TRBD1 (6 bases). With 4 bases removed from V and 3 bases from J, the gap between germline ends came to 12 bases. The CDR3 spans 14 residues. The germline gives CDR1 SNHLY, CDR2 FYNNEI. The CDR3 bases are TGTGCCAGCAGTGTAACGGGGGGCGACACTGAAGCTTTCTTT. This gives the protein CASSVTGGDTEAFF. The variable domain in full, completed from reference TRBV2 and TRBJ1-1, reads EPEVTQTPSHQVTQMGQEVILRCVPISNHLYFYWYRQILGQKVEFLVSFYNNEISEKSEIFDDQFSVERPDGSNFTLKIRSTKLEDSAMYFCASSVTGGDTEAFFGQGTRLTVV.

The chain joins TRBV4-2 to TRBJ1-5; 8 positions match TRBD1. Germline V gene data show CDR1 as LGHNA and CDR2 as YNFKEQ. V was pared by 3 bases and J by 10 bases, with 5 bases of the junction left unmatched. The CDR3 runs 13 residues. CDR3 in DNA: TGTGCCAGCAGCCAGGGACAGGCGGGACCCCAGCATTTT. This codes for CASSQGQAGPQHF.

The chain uses TRBV18 and TRBJ1-4; D may be TRBD1 (5 bases). V was trimmed by 2 bases and J by 4 bases, leaving 8 bases between them. From germline, CDR1 is KGHSH and CDR2 LQKENI. The CDR3 is made up of 14 amino acids. DNA for the CDR3: TGTGCCAGCTCACCAGCCGACAGTAATGAAAAACTGTTTTTT. It codes for CASSPADSNEKLFF. Together with reference TRBV18 and TRBJ1-4, the CDR3 gives the full variable domain: NAGVMQNPRHLVRRRGQEARLRCSPMKGHSHVYWYRQLPEEGLKFMVYLQKENIIDESGMPKERFSAEFPKEGPSILRIQQVVRGDSAAYFCASSPADSNEKLFFGSGTQLSVL.

The genes are TRBV7-9 and TRBJ1-3, with 8 bases fitting TRBD1. Trimming at V came to 4 bases and at J to 4 bases, leaving 3 bases not matched to a gene. Germline lookup yields CDR1 SEHNR and CDR2 FQNEAQ (reference sequence). CDR3 size: 14 residues. Here the CDR3 DNA reads TGTGCCAGCAGCTCGAGGACAGGGGGAAACACCATATATTTT. This encodes CASSSRTGGNTIYF.